This TCR beta chain was captured by sequencing in a study of blood T cell repertoires in COVID-19 (dated by TCRdb to the early 2020s). With respect to the entire study: The collaborator samples originated in the United States, Italy and Spain and spanned the acute and convalescent phases of COVID-19. The prospective study material was composed of cDNA or gDNA derived from T cells, B-cell-depleted T cells, or PBMCs. Deeply sampled blood TCRbeta repertoires from subjects exposed to, actively infected with, or recovered from COVID-19 were included in the dataset. The repertoires were released in a freely available public database meant as a resource for research on the immune response to SARS-CoV-2. The samples were drawn from the first 160 participants of the ongoing ImmuneRACE study and from 1,254 subjects provided by 6 global collaborators. Sample metadata almost always included a de-identified subject ID, COVID-19 status, age in years and sex. HLA class I and class II types, where available, came from metadata supplied by the sample provider rather than from assay-based typing. Results the study describes overall, beyond this receptor: The quantity of clinical and demographic metadata differed by source and by participant and was supplied without curation.

A remark on this clone: The target of this receptor is not known. One base away there is no much larger clone; base qualities are not given. This sample includes further DNA sequences coding for the same CDR3.

TCRbeta CDR3 regions were amplified from genomic DNA using the immunoSEQ Assay, a bias-controlled multiplex PCR. For the original study's pipeline: The number of nucleated cells in each sample was estimated from the amplification of reference gene primers within the assay. Sequence reads were collapsed and filtered to measure the absolute abundance of every unique TCRbeta CDR3 rearrangement. For each sample, productive Simpson clonality was calculated as the square root of Simpson's diversity index over productive rearrangements. In its TCRdb copy, this immuneACCESS table keeps in-frame sequences only and misses some clones. Where compared with another copy, unresolved V genes explain less than half of these, and the others have no known cause. The DNA was the basis for D and trimming; V, J and clone size are from that table. Present in this sample are 300,000 to 400,000 clones, 80% to 90% of which were seen just once. Around 4.2% of the sample comes from the top ten.

Clipping removes 6 bases from V and 4 bases from J, with 1 as the unmatched junction base count. CDR1 and CDR2 (LNHDA, SQIVND) derive from the germline V gene (reference sequence). Including cysteine and phenylalanine, the CDR3 has 13 amino acids. The CDR3 DNA has 39 bases and is translated from base 1. In the prospective study, participants were 18 to 89 years old, resided in fewer than 25 geographic areas of the United States, and were enrolled through a virtual design. Cohort assignment in the prospective study relied on participant-reported clinical history from a screening survey and a study questionnaire. In the prospective study, whole blood, serum and a nasopharyngeal or oropharyngeal swab were collected from each participant by mobile phlebotomists. Prospective study participants could optionally give additional blood draws and questionnaires over an approximately 2-month period. Before DNA extraction, prospective study blood samples were shipped either frozen or at room temperature.

This clonotype was sampled from a woman between 40 and 50 years old with acute COVID-19. The chain is made from TRBV19 and TRBJ1-5; TRBD1 lines up with 9 middle nucleotides. Specimen: PBMCs or T cells enriched from blood (not recorded which). CDR3 sequence: CASRGTGNQPQHF. The sequenced DNA: TGTGCCAGTAGGGGGACAGGGAATCAGCCCCAGCATTTT.